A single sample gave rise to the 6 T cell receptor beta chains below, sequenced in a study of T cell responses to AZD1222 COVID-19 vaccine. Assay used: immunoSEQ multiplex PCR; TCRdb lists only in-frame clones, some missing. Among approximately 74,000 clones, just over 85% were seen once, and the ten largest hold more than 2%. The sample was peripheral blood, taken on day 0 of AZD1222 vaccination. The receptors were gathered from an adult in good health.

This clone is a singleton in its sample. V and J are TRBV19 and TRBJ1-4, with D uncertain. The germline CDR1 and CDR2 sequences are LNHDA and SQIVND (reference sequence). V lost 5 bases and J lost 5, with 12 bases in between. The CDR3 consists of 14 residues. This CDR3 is CASSPPGSNEKLFF. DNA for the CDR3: TGTGCCAGTAGTCCTCCGGGGTCCAATGAAAAACTGTTTTTT.

In DNA, the CDR3 is TGTGCCAGCAGTCCTCTCTACGAGCAGTACTTC. Translated, it gives CASSPLYEQYF. The J gene is TRBJ2-7, the V gene TRBV28; D remains ambiguous. The CDR3 is 11 amino acids. Trimming removed 5 bases at V and 3 bases at J, with 5 bases between. In germline, CDR1 is MDHEN, CDR2 SYDVKM.

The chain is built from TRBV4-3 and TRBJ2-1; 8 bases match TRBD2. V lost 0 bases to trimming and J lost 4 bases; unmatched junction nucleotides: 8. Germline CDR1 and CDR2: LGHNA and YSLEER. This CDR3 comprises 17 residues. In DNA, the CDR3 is TGCGCCAGCAGCCAAGATGGGGATAGCGGGGAATACAATGAGCAGTTCTTC. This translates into CASSQDGDSGEYNEQFF.

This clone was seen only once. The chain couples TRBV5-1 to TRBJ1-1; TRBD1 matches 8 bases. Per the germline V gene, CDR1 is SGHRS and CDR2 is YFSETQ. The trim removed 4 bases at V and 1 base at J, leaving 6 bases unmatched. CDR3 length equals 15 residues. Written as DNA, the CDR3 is TGCGCCAGCAGCCGGTCACAGGGGGGGAACACTGAAGCTTTCTTT. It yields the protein CASSRSQGGNTEAFF.

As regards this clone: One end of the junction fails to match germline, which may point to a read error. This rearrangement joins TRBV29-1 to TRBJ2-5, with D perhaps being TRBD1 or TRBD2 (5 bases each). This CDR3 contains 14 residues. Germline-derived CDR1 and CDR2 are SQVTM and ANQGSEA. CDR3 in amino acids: CSVEGDPSSETQYF. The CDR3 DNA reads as TGCAGCGTAGAAGGGGACCCTTCCTCCGAGACCCAGTACTTC.

The CDR3 DNA follows: TGTGCCACCAGTGGTAAACCGGGACTAGCGGGGGGCCCCGGCTACAATGAGCAGTTCTTC. Its translation: CATSGKPGLAGGPGYNEQFF. The rearrangement joins TRBV24-1 to TRBJ2-1; TRBD2 matches at 15 bases. The length of the CDR3 is 20 residues. Germline V gene lookup returns CDR1 KGHDR and CDR2 SFDVKD. V lost 5 bases to trimming and J lost 3 bases; unmatched junction nucleotides: 13.